This T cell receptor beta chain originates from a study of human T cells and chemical hapten exposure. Study information: Weekly administration of diphenylcyclopropenone to the scalp of patients continued throughout the approximately 24-week study. Study-level points and caveats: Counts of expanded TCRs at PT1 were positively correlated with patch test score.

The authors' processing: A per-sample median of roughly 97,000 TCRs was observed, with a range of about 20,000 to 750,000. From the RACE reads, TCRdb called clonotypes with MiXCR, one entry per CDR3 protein. TCRdb, not the authors, supplied the V and J calls. The data hold 90,000 to 140,000 distinct CDR3 sequences, with less than 40% observed a single time. The CDR3 has 17 residues. V lost 4 bases, J lost 4 bases, and 23 bases lay in between. Germline CDR1 and CDR2: SGDLS and YYNGEE. Notes on this clonotype: Its target is unknown.

Described time point: patch test 3, about 24 weeks after DPC sensitization. Treatment indicated: therapeutic diphenylcyclopropenone sensitization with weekly scalp DPC. The sequence was obtained from a man between 40 and 49 years old with alopecia areata. Some clones in this sample may be carry-over from other donors' samples. The chain uses TRBV9 and TRBJ2-5; D not certain. The material was whole blood, obtained in connection with sensitization to the hapten diphenylcyclopropenone (DPC). The CDR3 DNA follows: TGTGCCAGCAGCCCCCGGAATAGACCCACGAGAGGAGAGACCCAGTACTTC. Protein sequence: CASSPRNRPTRGETQYF.